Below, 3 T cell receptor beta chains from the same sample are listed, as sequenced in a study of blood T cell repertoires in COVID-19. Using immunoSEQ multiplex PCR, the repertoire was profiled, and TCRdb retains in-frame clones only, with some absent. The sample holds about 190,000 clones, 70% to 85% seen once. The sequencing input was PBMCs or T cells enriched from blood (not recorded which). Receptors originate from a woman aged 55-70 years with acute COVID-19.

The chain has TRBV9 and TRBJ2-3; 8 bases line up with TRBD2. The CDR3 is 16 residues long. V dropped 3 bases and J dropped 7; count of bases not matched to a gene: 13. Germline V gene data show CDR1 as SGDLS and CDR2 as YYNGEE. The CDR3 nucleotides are TGTGCCAGCAGCGGGGCCTTAGCGGGGAAGATGAATACGCAGTATTTT. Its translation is CASSGALAGKMNTQYF.

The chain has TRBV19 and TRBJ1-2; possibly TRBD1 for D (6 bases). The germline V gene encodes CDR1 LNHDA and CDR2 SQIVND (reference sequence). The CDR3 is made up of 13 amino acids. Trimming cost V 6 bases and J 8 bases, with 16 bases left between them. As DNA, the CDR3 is TGTGCCAGTAGCACCCAGGGGCTGCGGGGCTACACCTTC. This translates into CASSTQGLRGYTF.

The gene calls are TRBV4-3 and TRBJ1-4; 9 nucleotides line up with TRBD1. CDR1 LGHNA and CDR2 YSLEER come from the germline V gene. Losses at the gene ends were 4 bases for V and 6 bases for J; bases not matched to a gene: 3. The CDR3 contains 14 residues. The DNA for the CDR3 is TGCGCCAGCAGCCCTCGGACAGGGGATGAAAAACTGTTTTTT. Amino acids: CASSPRTGDEKLFF.